The clone carrying this T cell receptor beta chain appeared many times. Its antigen is unidentified. Arm-PCR with iRepertoire HTBI primers amplified the CDR3 regions for these TCR beta libraries. TCRdb passed the multiplex PCR reads through MiXCR, listing each CDR3 protein once. The table includes about 430,000 distinct CDR3 sequences, over 14% detected once. CDR1 is SGHDN and CDR2 is FVKESK in the germline V gene. This CDR3 is built from 16 residues. Unmatched junction bases numbered 6, after V lost 4 bases and J lost 1 base. Time point in this sample: newly diagnosed GD, antithyroid drugs for less than 3 months. Extracted RNA from PBMCs served as the source of the TCR library. The data derive from a study of regulatory T cells in long-lasting Graves disease. Overall study findings and caveats: Graves' patients with persistent disease showed TCR diversity lower than patients newly diagnosed.

The same sample was also used in a study of T cells in Graves' hyperthyroidism and ophthalmopathy.

The rearrangement uses TRBV14 and TRBJ2-7; 11 bases are shared with TRBD2. The TCR comes from a woman aged 40 to 55 with Graves disease. The sample in question was peripheral blood mononuclear cells (PBMCs), obtained at new diagnosis, from a patient treated with antithyroid drugs. The CDR3 here is CASSPRGLAGSYEQYF. The CDR3 nucleotides are TGTGCCAGCAGCCCTCGAGGACTAGCGGGTTCCTACGAGCAGTACTTC.